One sample yielded the 6 T cell receptor beta chains listed below, sequenced in a study of CXCR3-negative and CXCR3-positive naive CD8 T cells (dated by TCRdb to about 2019). No antigen has been identified for these receptors. The study at large found these results: Compared with CXCR3-negative naive cells, CXCR3-positive naive cells had TRB CDR3s with higher hydrophobicity (lower Kidera factor 4), lower energy, and higher strength and volume indices.

TCRdb records NextSeq 550 as the sequencer. The Human TCR Profiling Kit (MiLaboratory) was used to prepare UMI-labeled 5' RACE TRB cDNA libraries. With the reads reprocessed by TCRdb, a single entry stands for each CDR3 protein sequence and no DNA is reported. The table for this sample records about 50,000 distinct CDR3 sequences. Of the sample, over 0.45% is held by the ten largest clones. Sample: naive CXCR3+ CD8+ T cells from blood. The cell subset or site label, read with the paper, signifies: CD45RO-CCR7+CD27+CD95- naive CD8+ T cells expressing CXCR3 (TNR3+). All receptors derive from a human donor in good health. Some clones in this sample may be carry-over from other donors' samples.

The chain couples TRBV10-1 to TRBJ1-5; the TCRdb D gene call, TRBD1, has no DNA to confirm it. Germline CDR1 WNHNN, CDR2 SYGVQD (reference sequence). This CDR3 comprises 14 residues. The CDR3 protein is CAIPRDRGNQPQHF.

This rearrangement joins TRBV4-1 to TRBJ2-1; there is no DNA to check the TCRdb D call of TRBD1. This CDR3 spans 13 amino acids. CDR1 and CDR2 from the germline V gene are MGHRA and YSYEKL. The CDR3 here is CASSPSGDGLLFF.

The V and J genes are TRBV13 and TRBJ1-1; TCRdb lists TRBD1, though no DNA is available to test this call. The length of the CDR3 is 13 residues. Germline V lookup: CDR1 PRHDT, CDR2 FYEKMQ (reference sequence). The CDR3 region is CASHAGGYSEAFF.

This sequence joins TRBV27 and TRBJ1-5; no DNA is available, so the TRBD1 call from TCRdb remains unchecked. This CDR3 spans 14 amino acids. CDR1 is MNHEY and CDR2 is SMNVEV in the germline V gene (reference sequence). The CDR3 here is CASSPTGINQPQHF.

This chain uses TRBV7-9 with TRBJ1-4. The CDR3 contains 17 residues. CDR1 is SEHNR and CDR2 is FQNEAQ in the germline V gene (reference sequence). This CDR3 reads CASSLEPTSFLNEKLFF.

This sequence joins TRBV11-2 and TRBJ2-3; TCRdb indicates TRBD1, and absent DNA this call remains unverified. CDR1 and CDR2 (germline): SGHAT, FQNNGV. The CDR3 totals 16 residues. The CDR3 spells CASSLGPGLRESTQYF.